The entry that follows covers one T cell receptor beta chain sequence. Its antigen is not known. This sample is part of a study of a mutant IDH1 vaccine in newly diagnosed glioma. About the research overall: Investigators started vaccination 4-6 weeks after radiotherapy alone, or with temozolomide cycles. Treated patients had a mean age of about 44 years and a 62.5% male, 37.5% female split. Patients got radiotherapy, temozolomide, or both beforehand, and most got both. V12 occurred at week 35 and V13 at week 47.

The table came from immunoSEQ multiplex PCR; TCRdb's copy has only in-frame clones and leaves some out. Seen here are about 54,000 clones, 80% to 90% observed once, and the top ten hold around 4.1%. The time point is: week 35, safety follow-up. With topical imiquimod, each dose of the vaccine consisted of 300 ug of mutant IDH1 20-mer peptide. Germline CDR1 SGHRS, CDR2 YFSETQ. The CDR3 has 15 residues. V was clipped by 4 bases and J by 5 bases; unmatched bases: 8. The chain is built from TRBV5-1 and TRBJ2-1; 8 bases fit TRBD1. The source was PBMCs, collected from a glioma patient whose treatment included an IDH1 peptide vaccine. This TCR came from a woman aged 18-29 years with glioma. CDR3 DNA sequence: TGCGCCAGCAGCCTGGACAGGGAAATCCACAATGAGCAGTTCTTC. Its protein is CASSLDREIHNEQFF.